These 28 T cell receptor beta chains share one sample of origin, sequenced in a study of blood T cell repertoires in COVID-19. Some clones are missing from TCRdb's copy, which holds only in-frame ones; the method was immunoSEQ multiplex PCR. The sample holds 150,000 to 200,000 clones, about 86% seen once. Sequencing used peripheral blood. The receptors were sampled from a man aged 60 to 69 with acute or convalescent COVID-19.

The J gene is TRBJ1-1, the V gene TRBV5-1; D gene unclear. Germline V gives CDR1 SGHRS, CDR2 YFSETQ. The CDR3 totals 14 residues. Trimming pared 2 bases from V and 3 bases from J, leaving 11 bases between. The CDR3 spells CASSFGGRDTEAFF. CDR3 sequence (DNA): TGCGCCAGCAGCTTCGGAGGGCGGGACACTGAAGCTTTCTTT.

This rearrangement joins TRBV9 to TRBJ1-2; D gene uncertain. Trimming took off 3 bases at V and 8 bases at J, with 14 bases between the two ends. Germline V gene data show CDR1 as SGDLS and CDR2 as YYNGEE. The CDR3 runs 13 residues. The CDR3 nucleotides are TGTGCCAGCAGCGCGGCGGCCGGAGGGGGCTACACCTTC. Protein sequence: CASSAAAGGGYTF.

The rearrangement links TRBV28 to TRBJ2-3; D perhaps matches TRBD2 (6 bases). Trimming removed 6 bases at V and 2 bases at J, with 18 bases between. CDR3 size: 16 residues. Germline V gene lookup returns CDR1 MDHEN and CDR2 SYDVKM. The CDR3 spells CASSPVVAESTDTQYF. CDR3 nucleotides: TGTGCCAGCAGCCCGGTGGTAGCGGAGTCCACAGATACGCAGTATTTT.

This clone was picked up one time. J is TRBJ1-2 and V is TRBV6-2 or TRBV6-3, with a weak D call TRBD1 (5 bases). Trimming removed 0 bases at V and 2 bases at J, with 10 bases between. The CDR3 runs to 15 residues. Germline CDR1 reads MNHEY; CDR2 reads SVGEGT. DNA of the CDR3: TGTGCCAGCAGTTACTCGAGCGGGGGGAACTATGGCTACACCTTC. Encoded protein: CASSYSSGGNYGYTF.

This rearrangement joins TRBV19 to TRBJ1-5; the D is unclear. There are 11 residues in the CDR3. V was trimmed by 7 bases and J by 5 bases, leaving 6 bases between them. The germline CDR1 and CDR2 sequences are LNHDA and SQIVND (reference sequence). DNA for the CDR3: TGTGCCAGTACAGATCATCAGCCCCAGCATTTT. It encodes CASTDHQPQHF.

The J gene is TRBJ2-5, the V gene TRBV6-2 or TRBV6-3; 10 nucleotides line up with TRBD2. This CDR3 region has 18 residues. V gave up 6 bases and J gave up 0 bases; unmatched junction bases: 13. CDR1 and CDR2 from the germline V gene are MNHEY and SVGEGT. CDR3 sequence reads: CASSQGASGSIHQETQYF. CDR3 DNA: TGTGCCAGCAGCCAGGGGGCTAGCGGGAGCATCCACCAAGAGACCCAGTACTTC.

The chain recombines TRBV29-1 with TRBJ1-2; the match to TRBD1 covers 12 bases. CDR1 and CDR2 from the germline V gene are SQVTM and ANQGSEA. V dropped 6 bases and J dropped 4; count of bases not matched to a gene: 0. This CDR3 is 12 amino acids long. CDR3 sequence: CSVGQGAYGYTF. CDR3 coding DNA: TGCAGCGTGGGACAGGGGGCCTATGGCTACACCTTC.

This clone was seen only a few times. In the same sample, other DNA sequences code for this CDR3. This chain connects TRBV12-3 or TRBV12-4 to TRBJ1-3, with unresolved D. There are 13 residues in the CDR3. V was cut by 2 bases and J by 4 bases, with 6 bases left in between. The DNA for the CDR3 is TGTGCCAGCAGTTTACGGAGCGGAAACACCATATATTTT. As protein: CASSLRSGNTIYF.

CDR3 amino acids: CAISGGGRSPLHF. The CDR3 DNA is TGTGCCATCAGTGGGGGAGGAAGGTCACCCCTCCACTTT. V and J are TRBV10-3 and TRBJ1-6, with D unresolved. Germline CDR1 is ENHRY and CDR2 is SYGVKD. The CDR3 is 13 amino acids. V was shortened by 4 bases and J by 10 bases, with 11 bases between the two germline ends.

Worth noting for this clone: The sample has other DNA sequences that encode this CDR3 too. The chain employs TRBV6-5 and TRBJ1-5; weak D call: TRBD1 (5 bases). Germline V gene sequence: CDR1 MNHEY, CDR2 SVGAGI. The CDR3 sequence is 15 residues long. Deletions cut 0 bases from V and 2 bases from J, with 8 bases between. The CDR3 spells CASSYSSRGNQPQHF. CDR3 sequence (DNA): TGTGCCAGCAGTTACTCTTCCAGGGGCAATCAGCCCCAGCATTTT.

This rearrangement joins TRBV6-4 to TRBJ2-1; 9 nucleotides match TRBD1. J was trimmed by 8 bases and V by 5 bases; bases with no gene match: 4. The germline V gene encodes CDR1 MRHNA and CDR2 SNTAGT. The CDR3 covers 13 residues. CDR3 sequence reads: CASSIDRGDEQFF. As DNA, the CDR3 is TGTGCCAGCAGTATCGACAGGGGGGATGAGCAGTTCTTC.

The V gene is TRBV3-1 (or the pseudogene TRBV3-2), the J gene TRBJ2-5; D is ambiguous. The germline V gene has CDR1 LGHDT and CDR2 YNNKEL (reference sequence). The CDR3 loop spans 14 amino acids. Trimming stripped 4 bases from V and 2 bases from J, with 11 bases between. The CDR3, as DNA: TGTGCCAGCAGCCGCTGGCCCTTTCAAGAGACCCAGTACTTC. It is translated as CASSRWPFQETQYF.

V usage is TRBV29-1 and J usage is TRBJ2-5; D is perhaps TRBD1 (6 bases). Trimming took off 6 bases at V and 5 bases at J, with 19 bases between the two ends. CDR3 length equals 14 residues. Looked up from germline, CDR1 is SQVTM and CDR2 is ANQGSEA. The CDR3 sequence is CSVTTGVHGETQYF. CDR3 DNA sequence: TGCAGCGTCACGACAGGTGTCCATGGGGAGACCCAGTACTTC.

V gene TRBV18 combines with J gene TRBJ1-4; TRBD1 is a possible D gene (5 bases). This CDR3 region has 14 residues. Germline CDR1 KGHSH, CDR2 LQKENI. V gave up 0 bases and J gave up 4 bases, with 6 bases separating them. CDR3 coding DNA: TGTGCCAGCTCACCACCGGGACTTAATGAAAAACTGTTTTTT. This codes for CASSPPGLNEKLFF.

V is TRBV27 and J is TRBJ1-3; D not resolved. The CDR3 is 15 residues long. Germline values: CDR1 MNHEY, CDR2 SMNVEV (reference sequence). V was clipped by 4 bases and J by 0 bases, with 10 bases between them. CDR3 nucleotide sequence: TGTGCCAGCAGTTCGCTTGGTAGCTCTGGAAACACCATATATTTT. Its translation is CASSSLGSSGNTIYF.

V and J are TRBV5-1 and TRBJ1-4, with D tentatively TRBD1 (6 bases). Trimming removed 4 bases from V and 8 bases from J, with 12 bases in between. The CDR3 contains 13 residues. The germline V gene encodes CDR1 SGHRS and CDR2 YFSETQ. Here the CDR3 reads CASSVQGNEKLFF. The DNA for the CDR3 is TGCGCCAGCAGCGTCCAGGGGAACGAAAAACTGTTTTTT.

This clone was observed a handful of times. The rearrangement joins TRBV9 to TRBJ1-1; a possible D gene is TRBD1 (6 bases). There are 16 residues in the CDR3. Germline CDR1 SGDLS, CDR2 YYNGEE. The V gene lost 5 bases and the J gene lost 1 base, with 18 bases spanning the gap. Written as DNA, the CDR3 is TGTGCCAGCAGACCGGTAGGGAGGGGGGCGAACACTGAAGCTTTCTTT. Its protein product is CASRPVGRGANTEAFF.

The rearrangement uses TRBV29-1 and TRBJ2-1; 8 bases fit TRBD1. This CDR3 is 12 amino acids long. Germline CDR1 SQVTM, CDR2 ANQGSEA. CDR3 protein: CTCQGAGNEQFF. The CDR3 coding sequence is TGCACCTGCCAGGGGGCAGGCAATGAGCAGTTCTTC.

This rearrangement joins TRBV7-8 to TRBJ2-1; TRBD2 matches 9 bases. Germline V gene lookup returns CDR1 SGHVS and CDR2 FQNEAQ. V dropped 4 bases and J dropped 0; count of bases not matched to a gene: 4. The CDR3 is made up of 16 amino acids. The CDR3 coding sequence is TGTGCCAGCAGCTCCCTAGCGGGGAGCTCCTACAATGAGCAGTTCTTC. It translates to CASSSLAGSSYNEQFF.

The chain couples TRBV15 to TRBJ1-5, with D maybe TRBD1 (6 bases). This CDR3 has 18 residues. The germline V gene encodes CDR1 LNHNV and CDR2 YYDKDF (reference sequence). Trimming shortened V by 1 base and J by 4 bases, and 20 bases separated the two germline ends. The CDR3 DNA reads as TGTGCCACCAGCAGAGGCTTGTTCGTTGGGGGCTCGAATCAGCCCCAGCATTTT. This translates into CATSRGLFVGGSNQPQHF.

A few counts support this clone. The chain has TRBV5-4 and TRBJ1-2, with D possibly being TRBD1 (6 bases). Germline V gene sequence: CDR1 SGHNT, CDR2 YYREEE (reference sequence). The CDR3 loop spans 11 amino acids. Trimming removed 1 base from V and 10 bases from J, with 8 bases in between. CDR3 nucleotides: TGTGCCAGCAGCTTGTACAGGGACTACACCTTC. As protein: CASSLYRDYTF.

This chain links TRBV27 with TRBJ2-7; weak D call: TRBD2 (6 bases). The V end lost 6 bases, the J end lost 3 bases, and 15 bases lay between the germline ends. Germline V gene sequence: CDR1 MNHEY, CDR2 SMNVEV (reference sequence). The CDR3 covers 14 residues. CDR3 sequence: CASSLRDSGYEQYF. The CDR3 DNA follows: TGTGCCAGCAGCCTCCGGGACTCCGGCTACGAGCAGTACTTC.

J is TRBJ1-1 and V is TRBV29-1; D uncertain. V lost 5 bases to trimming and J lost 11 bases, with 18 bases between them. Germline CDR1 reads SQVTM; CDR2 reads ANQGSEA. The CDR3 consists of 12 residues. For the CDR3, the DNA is TGCAGCGTTAATCGGGGAGGTGTAGGCGCTTTCTTT. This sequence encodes CSVNRGGVGAFF.

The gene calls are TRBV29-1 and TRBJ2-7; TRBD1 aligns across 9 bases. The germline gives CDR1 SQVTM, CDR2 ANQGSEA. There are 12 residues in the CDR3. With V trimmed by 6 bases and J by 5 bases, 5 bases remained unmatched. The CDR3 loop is CSVGDRDDEQYF. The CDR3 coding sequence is TGCAGCGTAGGGGACAGGGACGACGAGCAGTACTTC.

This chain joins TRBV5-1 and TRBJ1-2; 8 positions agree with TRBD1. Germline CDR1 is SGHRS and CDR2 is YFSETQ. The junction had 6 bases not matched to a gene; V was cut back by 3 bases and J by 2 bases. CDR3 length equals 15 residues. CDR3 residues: CASSWWNRGNYGYTF. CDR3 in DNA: TGCGCCAGCAGCTGGTGGAACAGGGGGAACTATGGCTACACCTTC.

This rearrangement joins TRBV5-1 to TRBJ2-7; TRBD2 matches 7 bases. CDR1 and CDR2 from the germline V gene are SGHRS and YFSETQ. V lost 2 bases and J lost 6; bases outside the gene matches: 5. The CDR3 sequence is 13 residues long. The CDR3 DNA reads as TGCGCCAGCAGCTTCGCGGGAGTCTCCGAGCAGTACTTC. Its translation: CASSFAGVSEQYF.

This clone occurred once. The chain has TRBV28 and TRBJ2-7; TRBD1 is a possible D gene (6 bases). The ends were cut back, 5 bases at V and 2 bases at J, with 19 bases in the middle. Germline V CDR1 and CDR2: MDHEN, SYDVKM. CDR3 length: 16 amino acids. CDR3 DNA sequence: TGTGCCAGCAGTGCTCTCGGTGGCAGGGGAACCTACGAGCAGTACTTC. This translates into CASSALGGRGTYEQYF.

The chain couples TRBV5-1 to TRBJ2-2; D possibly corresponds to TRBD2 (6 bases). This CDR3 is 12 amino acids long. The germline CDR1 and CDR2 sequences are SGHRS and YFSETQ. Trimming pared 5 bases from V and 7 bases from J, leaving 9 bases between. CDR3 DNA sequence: TGCGCCAGCAGTCGGAGGGGCGGGGAGCTGTTTTTT. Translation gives CASSRRGGELFF.